Presented here are 2 T cell receptor beta chains from one specimen sequenced in a study of CD8 T cells in Susac syndrome. RNA totalling 0.5 to 1 ug underwent reverse transcription with random hexamers. Each CDR3 protein is one row after TCRdb ran MiXCR on the immunoSEQ multiplex PCR reads. The sample consists of 70,000 to 75,000 distinct CDR3 sequences, about 92% of them appearing once. The specimen was CD4+ T cells from PBMCs. The source of these receptors is a human donor with Susac syndrome.

The rearrangement uses TRBV20-1 and TRBJ2-3; TRBD1 aligns across 9 bases. With V trimmed by 3 bases and J by 6 bases, 10 bases remained unmatched. Germline V lookup: CDR1 DFQATT, CDR2 SNEGSKA (reference sequence). CDR3 length: 15 residues. DNA of the CDR3: TGCAGTGCTAGGGATAGGACAGGGGTTTTCGATACGCAGTATTTT. Translated: CSARDRTGVFDTQYF.

The genes are TRBV12-3 or TRBV12-4 and TRBJ2-5, with 8 nucleotides matching TRBD1. The CDR3 is 14 amino acids. The junction had 5 bases not matched to a gene; V was cut back by 6 bases and J by 2 bases. The CDR3 region is CASRPGTGQETQYF. The CDR3 bases are TGTGCCAGCAGACCAGGGACAGGACAAGAGACCCAGTACTTC.